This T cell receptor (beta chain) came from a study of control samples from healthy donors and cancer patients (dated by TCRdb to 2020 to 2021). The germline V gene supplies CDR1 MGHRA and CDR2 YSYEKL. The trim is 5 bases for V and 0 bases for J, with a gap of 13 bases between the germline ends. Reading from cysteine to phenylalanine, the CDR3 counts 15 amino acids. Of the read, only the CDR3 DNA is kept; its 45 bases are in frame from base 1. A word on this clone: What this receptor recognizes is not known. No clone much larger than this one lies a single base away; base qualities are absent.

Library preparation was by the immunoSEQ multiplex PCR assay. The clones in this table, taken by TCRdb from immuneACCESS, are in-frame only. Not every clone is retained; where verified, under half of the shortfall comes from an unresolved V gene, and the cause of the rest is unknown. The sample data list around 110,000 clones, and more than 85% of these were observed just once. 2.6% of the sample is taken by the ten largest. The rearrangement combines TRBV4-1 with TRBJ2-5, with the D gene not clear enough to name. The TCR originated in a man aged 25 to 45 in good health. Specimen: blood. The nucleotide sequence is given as TGCGCCAGCAGCTCTCGCTTGGGGTACCAAGAGACCCAGTACTTC. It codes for CASSSRLGYQETQYF.